This T cell receptor beta chain was found in a study of response to subunit inactivated influenza vaccine. The CDR3 sequence is 15 residues long. Trimming cost V 4 bases and J 3 bases; bases outside gene matches: 8. Per germline, CDR1 SEHNR and CDR2 FQNEAQ (reference sequence). A single record per CDR3 protein comes from TCRdb applying MiXCR to the RT-PCR reads. In the table there are more than 450,000 distinct CDR3 sequences, roughly 12% of which are singletons. This clonotype was seen ten or more times. Another study also made use of these data, one on T cells expressing NK-cell markers. This second report adds: For TCR beta, cDNA was produced by 5'RACE template switching with UMIs.

Specimen: PBMCs from blood, collected on the day of vaccination. The chain carries TRBV7-9 and TRBJ2-7; 8 nucleotides agree with TRBD1. This clonotype was sampled from a man between 45 and 60 years old who received an inactivated influenza vaccine. DNA for the CDR3: TGTGCCAGCAGCTCGACAGGGGCCGAAAGCTACGAGCAGTACTTC. It codes for CASSSTGAESYEQYF. Variable domain in full (rest from reference TRBV7-9 and TRBJ2-7): DTGVSQNPRHKITKRGQNVTFRCDPISEHNRLYWYRQTLGQGPEFLTYFQNEAQLEKSRLLSDRFSAERPKGSFSTLEIQRTEQGDSAMYLCASSSTGAESYEQYFGPGTRLTVT.